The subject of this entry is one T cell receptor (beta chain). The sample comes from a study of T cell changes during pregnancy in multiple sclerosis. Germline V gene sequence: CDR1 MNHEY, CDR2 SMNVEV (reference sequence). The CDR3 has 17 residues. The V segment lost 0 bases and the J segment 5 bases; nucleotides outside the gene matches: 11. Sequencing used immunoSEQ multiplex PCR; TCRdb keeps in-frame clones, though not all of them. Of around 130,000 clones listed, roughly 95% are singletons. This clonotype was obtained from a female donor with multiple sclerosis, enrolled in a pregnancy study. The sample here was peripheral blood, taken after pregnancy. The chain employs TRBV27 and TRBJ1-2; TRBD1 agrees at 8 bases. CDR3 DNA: TGTGCCAGCAGTTTATCCAGCCAGGGGGCGTTCAGTTATGGCTACACCTTC. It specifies CASSLSSQGAFSYGYTF.